This T cell receptor beta chain was observed in a study of blood T cell repertoires in COVID-19. Overall study: From the United States, Italy and Spain came samples of acute and convalescent COVID-19.

Original handling: Amplification of reference gene primers was used by the study to estimate nucleated cell counts. Measured with immunoSEQ multiplex PCR; TCRdb has only the in-frame clones, and not every one. V and J calls and clone size are copied from that table; D and trimming were computed from the DNA. The table has about 280,000 clones, around 88% seen once. Germline loops: CDR1 LGHDT, CDR2 YNNKEL (reference sequence). The CDR3 totals 13 residues. J gave up 3 bases and V 4 bases, and 3 bases lay outside the gene matches. Which cohort a participant joined came from the clinical history participants gave.

The specimen sequenced was PBMCs or T cells enriched from blood (not recorded which). This sequence originates from a middle-aged woman who had recovered from COVID-19. This sequence joins TRBV3-1 (or the pseudogene TRBV3-2) and TRBJ2-7; 7 bases fit TRBD2. The CDR3 reads CASSLAGNYEQYF. The CDR3 region has the DNA TGTGCCAGCAGCCTAGCGGGCAACTACGAGCAGTACTTC.